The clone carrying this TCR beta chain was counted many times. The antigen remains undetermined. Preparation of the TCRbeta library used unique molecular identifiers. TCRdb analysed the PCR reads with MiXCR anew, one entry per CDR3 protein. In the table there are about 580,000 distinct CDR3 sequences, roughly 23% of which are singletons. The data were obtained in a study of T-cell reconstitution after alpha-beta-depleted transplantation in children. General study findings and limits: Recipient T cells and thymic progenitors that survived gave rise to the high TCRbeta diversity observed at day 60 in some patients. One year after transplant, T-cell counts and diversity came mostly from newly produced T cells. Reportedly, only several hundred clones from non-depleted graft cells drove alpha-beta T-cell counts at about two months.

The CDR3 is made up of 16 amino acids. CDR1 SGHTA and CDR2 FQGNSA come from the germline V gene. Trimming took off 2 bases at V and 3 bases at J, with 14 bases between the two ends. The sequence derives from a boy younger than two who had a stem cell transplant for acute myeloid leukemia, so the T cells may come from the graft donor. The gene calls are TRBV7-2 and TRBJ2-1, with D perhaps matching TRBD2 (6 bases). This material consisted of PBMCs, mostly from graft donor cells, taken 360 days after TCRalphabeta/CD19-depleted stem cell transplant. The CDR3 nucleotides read TGTGCCAGCAGCTTATTTTTGCGGGGCGTCTACAATGAGCAGTTCTTC. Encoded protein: CASSLFLRGVYNEQFF. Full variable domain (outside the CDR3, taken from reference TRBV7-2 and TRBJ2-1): GAGVSQSPSNKVTEKGKDVELRCDPISGHTALYWYRQSLGQGLEFLIYFQGNSAPDKSGLPSDRFSAERTGGSVSTLTIQRTQQEDSAVYLCASSLFLRGVYNEQFFGPGTRLTVL.